This entry features one TCR beta chain sequence. Its antigen is as yet unknown. An assay was performed, and its level was deep. TCRdb's copy holds only in-frame clones and misses some; the assay was immunoSEQ multiplex PCR. The sample shows over 700,000 clones, roughly two thirds of them seen only once. These data belong to a study of shared clonotypes between healthy human individuals. Study-level points and caveats: In general, naive subsets displayed greater estimated richness than memory subsets did. The generation probabilities recorded for non-shared clonotypes fell below those of clonotypes shared by all four donors.

The CDR3 contains 14 residues. CDR1 and CDR2 from the germline V gene are SGHVS and FQNEAQ. The ends were cut back, 6 bases at V and 0 bases at J, with 9 bases in the middle. Material: memory CD4+ T cells sorted from blood. Stated subset: CD45RA-negative fraction. The source of this sequence is a young woman in good health. V gene TRBV7-8 combines with J gene TRBJ1-5; D is unresolved. CDR3 DNA sequence: TGTGCCAGCAGGCCCCTTGGTAGCAATCAGCCCCAGCATTTT. Amino acids: CASRPLGSNQPQHF.